This T cell receptor beta chain appears in the sequencing data of a study of T cell changes during pregnancy in multiple sclerosis. Assay: immunoSEQ multiplex PCR; the TCRdb copy retains only in-frame clones and omits some. The sample consists of 15,000 to 25,000 clones, more than 80% of them appearing once. The CDR3 is made up of 15 amino acids. After removal of 4 bases from V and 3 bases from J, the junction contained 2 bases not matched to a gene. Germline V CDR1 and CDR2: SEHNR, FQNEAQ (reference sequence). The starting material was CD8+ T cells from peripheral blood mononuclear cells, obtained in the third trimester of pregnancy. The clonotype was recovered from a female donor in good health, enrolled as a control in a pregnancy study. The rearrangement joins TRBV7-9 to TRBJ2-2; the match to TRBD2 covers 10 bases. For the CDR3, the DNA is TGTGCCAGCAGCTCTAGCGGGAGATACACCGGGGAGCTGTTTTTT. Translating gives CASSSSGRYTGELFF.